This is a list of T cell receptor beta chains from one sample in a study of blood T cell repertoires in COVID-19. Using immunoSEQ multiplex PCR, the repertoire was profiled, and TCRdb retains in-frame clones only, with some absent. This table holds about 120,000 clones, roughly three quarters found once. The specimen was peripheral blood. The receptors were gathered from a woman of 80 years or more with acute or convalescent COVID-19. Each CDR3 is given with its conserved first and last residue. The D gene is left open where the match is weak. Clone size appears in some rows only: once, few, many, or a class for an expanded clone.

>TRBJ2-1|TRBV5-8|15|TRBD2|.
CASRRGTSSYNEQFF
TGTGCCAGCAGGCGGGGGACTAGCTCCTACAATGAGCAGTTCTTC
>TRBJ1-1|TRBV3-1/TRBV3-2|11|.|few
CASRSGDQAFF
TGTGCCAGCAGATCAGGGGATCAAGCTTTCTTT
>TRBJ1-3|TRBV7-6|15|.|.
CASSSEGGSGNTIYF
TGTGCCAGCAGCTCGGAAGGGGGCTCTGGAAACACCATATATTTT
>TRBJ2-7|TRBV10-3|15|TRBD2|.
CAISGSREAGGEQYF
TGTGCCATCAGTGGATCGAGGGAAGCGGGGGGGGAGCAGTACTTC
>TRBJ2-2|TRBV7-2|13|.|.
CASSPQGAGELFF
TGTGCCAGCAGCCCACAGGGAGCCGGGGAGCTGTTTTTT
>TRBJ2-2|TRBV9|14|.|.
CASSRDMDTGELFF
TGTGCCAGCAGCCGGGACATGGACACCGGGGAGCTGTTTTTT
>TRBJ2-5|TRBV18|15|.|.
CASSPNAWGQETQYF
TGTGCCAGCTCACCCAACGCGTGGGGGCAGGAGACCCAGTACTTC
>TRBJ2-2|TRBV23-1|16|TRBD1|.
CASSQHRGVDTGELFF
TGCGCCAGCAGTCAACACAGGGGAGTCGACACCGGGGAGCTGTTTTTT
>TRBJ1-1|TRBV7-2|13|.|.
CASSRNMNTEAFF
TGTGCCAGCAGCCGCAACATGAACACTGAAGCTTTCTTT
>TRBJ2-1|TRBV29-1|16|TRBD1|.
CSVEGLGQGARNEQFF
TGCAGCGTTGAAGGGCTTGGACAGGGGGCGCGCAATGAGCAGTTCTTC
>TRBJ1-2|TRBV5-1|14|.|.
CASSPTGANYGYTF
TGCGCCAGCAGTCCCACAGGAGCTAACTATGGCTACACCTTC
>TRBJ1-1|TRBV5-1|14|.|.
CASNGGAGDTEAFF
TGCGCCAGCAATGGGGGGGCGGGGGACACTGAAGCTTTCTTT
>TRBJ1-5|TRBV7-9|16|TRBD1|few
CASSAGTGGAREPQHF
TGTGCCAGCAGCGCTGGGACAGGAGGAGCCCGGGAGCCCCAGCATTTT
>TRBJ1-6|TRBV19|15|TRBD1|.
CASSSRQGSQEPLHF
TGTGCCAGTAGCTCCCGACAGGGTTCACAGGAACCCCTCCACTTT
>TRBJ2-2|TRBV9|17|TRBD2|.
CASSALRGGPGTGELFF
TGTGCCAGCAGCGCCCTACGGGGGGGGCCGGGCACCGGGGAGCTGTTTTTT
>TRBJ2-2|TRBV3-1/TRBV3-2|16|.|.
CASSQGYRVGSGELFF
TGTGCCAGCAGCCAAGGATACAGGGTGGGGTCCGGGGAGCTGTTTTTT
>TRBJ2-3|TRBV5-4|13|.|.
CASSPRTADTQYF
TGTGCCAGCAGTCCCCGAACGGCAGATACGCAGTATTTT
>TRBJ1-1|TRBV19|14|TRBD1|.
CASREGGGNTEAFF
TGTGCCAGTAGAGAAGGGGGCGGGAACACTGAAGCTTTCTTT
>TRBJ1-6|TRBV4-3|18|TRBD1|.
CASSQGPPGQGWNSPLHF
TGCGCCAGCAGCCAAGGACCCCCGGGACAGGGATGGAATTCACCCCTCCACTTT
>TRBJ2-3|TRBV3-1/TRBV3-2|15|TRBD2|.
CASSQLAGGADTQYF
TGTGCCAGCAGCCAACTAGCGGGAGGTGCAGATACGCAGTATTTT
>TRBJ1-1|TRBV28|15|TRBD1|.
CASSSQGAPGTEAFF
TGTGCCAGCAGTTCCCAGGGGGCGCCGGGCACTGAAGCTTTCTTT
>TRBJ1-1|TRBV5-4|15|TRBD1|.
CASSEGQSMNTEAFF
TGTGCCAGCAGCGAGGGACAGTCCATGAACACTGAAGCTTTCTTT
>TRBJ2-1|TRBV29-1|12|.|.
CSVGWGGSEQFF
TGCAGCGTTGGGTGGGGGGGCTCTGAGCAGTTCTTC
>TRBJ2-1|TRBV6-2/TRBV6-3|12|.|.
CASSYFGYEQFF
TGTGCCAGCAGTTACTTTGGCTATGAGCAGTTCTTC
>TRBJ1-5|TRBV6-5|15|.|.
CASSYSGVSNQPQHF
TGTGCCAGCAGTTACTCAGGGGTTAGCAATCAGCCCCAGCATTTT
>TRBJ2-5|TRBV5-1|14|.|.
CASSLDRAHETQYF
TGCGCCAGCAGCTTGGACAGGGCCCATGAGACCCAGTACTTC
>TRBJ2-5|TRBV15|16|.|.
CATSREYTGREETQYF
TGTGCCACCAGCAGAGAATATACAGGGCGGGAAGAGACCCAGTACTTC
>TRBJ2-5|TRBV7-9|13|.|.
CASSRDFQETQYF
TGTGCCAGCAGCCGGGACTTCCAAGAGACCCAGTACTTC